The following is a T cell receptor (beta chain) sequence with its context. This same CDR3 is encoded by further DNA sequences in the sample. These data come from a study of blood T cell repertoires in COVID-19. At the level of the study: Both acute and convalescent COVID-19 samples were obtained from the United States, Italy and Spain. PBMCs, B-cell-depleted T cells, or T cells were the source of the cDNA or gDNA that made up the material.

This table comes from immunoSEQ multiplex PCR, and its TCRdb copy is limited to in-frame clones, with some not included. The top ten hold around 2% of the sample, which has roughly 250,000 clones, approximately 90% seen once. The study recruited people aged about 18 to 95 years across about 25 US areas. Allocation to cohorts depended on clinical history reported by the participants. Unmatched junction bases numbered 2, after V lost 0 bases and J lost 5 bases. Germline V gives CDR1 SGHRS, CDR2 YFSETQ. The CDR3 has 14 amino acids. Material for sequencing was PBMCs or T cells enriched from blood (not recorded which). This TCR derives from a woman aged 18-29 years who had recovered from COVID-19. This chain links TRBV5-1 with TRBJ1-2; the match to TRBD1 covers 9 bases. The CDR3 DNA follows: TGCGCCAGCAGCTTGGGGGACAGGGTATATGGCTACACCTTC. Encoded protein: CASSLGDRVYGYTF.